The entry below describes one T cell receptor beta chain. This clone's antigen is unknown. Qualities for individual bases were not recorded, and no much larger clone is one base off. This sample is part of a study of control samples from healthy donors and cancer patients (dated by TCRdb to about 2020). Taken from the germline V gene (reference sequence), the CDR1 and CDR2 loops are LNHDA and SQIVND. From the cysteine through the phenylalanine, the CDR3 covers 17 amino acids. The read is trimmed to its CDR3 DNA, 51 bases read in frame from base 1. The trim is 5 bases for V and 6 bases for J, with a gap of 22 bases between the germline ends. Libraries were prepared through the immunoSEQ multiplex PCR assay. Imported from immuneACCESS, the table was reduced by TCRdb to in-frame sequences with V and J called. These copies leave out some clones; in studies compared against another copy, an unresolved V gene accounts for under half, and the cause of the remainder is not known. Counted in this sample were some 410,000 clones; over 75% of them appeared once. The ten largest make up over 5.5% of the sample.

This chain is built from TRBV19 and TRBJ2-2; tentative D gene TRBD2, with 7 bases matching. Sequencing was done on a sample of PBMCs. The TCR comes from a man between 40 and 49 years old with head and neck cancer. Here the CDR3 is given as CASSPTLRGGPAGELFF. The DNA is as follows: TGTGCCAGTAGTCCAACCCTTAGGGGGGGGCCGGCCGGGGAGCTGTTTTTT.